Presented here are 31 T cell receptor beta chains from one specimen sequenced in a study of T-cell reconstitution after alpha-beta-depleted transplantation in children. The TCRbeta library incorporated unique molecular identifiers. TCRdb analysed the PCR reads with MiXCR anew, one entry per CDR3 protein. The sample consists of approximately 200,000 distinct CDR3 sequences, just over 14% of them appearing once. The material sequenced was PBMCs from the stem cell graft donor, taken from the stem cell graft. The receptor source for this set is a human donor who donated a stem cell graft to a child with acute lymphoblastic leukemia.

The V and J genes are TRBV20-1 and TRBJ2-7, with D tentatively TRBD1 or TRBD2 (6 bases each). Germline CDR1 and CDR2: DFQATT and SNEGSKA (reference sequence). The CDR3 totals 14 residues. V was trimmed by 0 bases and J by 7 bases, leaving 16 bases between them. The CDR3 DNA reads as TGCAGTGCTAGAGAGGCTCCAGGGGAGGAAGAGCAGTACTTC. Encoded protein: CSAREAPGEEEQYF.

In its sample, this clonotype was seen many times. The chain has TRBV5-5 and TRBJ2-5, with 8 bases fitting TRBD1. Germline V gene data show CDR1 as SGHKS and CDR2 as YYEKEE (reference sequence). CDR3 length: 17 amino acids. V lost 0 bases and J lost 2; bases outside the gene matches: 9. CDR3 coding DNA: TGTGCCAGCAGCTTGGGGACAGGGAACAAATGGCAAGAGACCCAGTACTTC. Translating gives CASSLGTGNKWQETQYF.

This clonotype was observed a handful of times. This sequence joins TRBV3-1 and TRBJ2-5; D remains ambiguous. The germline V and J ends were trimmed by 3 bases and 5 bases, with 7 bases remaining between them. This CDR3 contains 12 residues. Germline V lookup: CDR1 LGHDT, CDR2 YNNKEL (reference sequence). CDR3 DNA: TGTGCCAGCAGCCAGGAATCGGAGACCCAGTACTTC. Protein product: CASSQESETQYF.

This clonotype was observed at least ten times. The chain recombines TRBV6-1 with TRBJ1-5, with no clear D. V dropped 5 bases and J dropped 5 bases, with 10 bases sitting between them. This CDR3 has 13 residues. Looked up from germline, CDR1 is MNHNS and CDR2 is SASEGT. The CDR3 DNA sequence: TGTGCCAGCAGTACGGCCATATATCAGCCCCAGCATTTT. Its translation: CASSTAIYQPQHF.

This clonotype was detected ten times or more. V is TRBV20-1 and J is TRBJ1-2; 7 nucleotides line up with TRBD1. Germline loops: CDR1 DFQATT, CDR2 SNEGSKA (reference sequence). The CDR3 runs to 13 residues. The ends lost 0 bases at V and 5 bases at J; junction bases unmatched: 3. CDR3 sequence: CSARDNRGYGYTF. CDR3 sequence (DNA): TGCAGTGCTAGAGATAACAGGGGATATGGCTACACCTTC.

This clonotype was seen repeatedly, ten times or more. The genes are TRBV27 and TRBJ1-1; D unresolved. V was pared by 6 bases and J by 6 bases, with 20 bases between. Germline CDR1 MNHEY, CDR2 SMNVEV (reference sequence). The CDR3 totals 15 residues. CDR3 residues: CASRPTPRYYPEAFF. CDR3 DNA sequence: TGTGCCAGCAGACCCACTCCTAGATACTACCCTGAAGCTTTCTTT.

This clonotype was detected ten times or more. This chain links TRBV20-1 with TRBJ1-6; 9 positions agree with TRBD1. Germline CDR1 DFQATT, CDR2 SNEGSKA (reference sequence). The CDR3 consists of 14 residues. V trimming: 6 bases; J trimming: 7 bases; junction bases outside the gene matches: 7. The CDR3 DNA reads TGCAGTGCGAAACCGACAGGGGGAAATTCACCCCTCCACTTT. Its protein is CSAKPTGGNSPLHF.

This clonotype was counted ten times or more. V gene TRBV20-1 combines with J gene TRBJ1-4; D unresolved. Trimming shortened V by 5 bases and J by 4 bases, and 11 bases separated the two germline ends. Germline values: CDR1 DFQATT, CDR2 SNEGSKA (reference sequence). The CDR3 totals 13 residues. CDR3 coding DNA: TGCAGTGCTCAGAGTCAGATTAATGAAAAACTGTTTTTT. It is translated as CSAQSQINEKLFF.

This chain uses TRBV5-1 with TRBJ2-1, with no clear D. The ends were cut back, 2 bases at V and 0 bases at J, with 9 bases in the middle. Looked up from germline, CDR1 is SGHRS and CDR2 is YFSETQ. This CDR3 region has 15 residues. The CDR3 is CASSLRASSYNEQFF. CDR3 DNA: TGCGCCAGCAGCTTAAGAGCAAGCTCCTACAATGAGCAGTTCTTC.

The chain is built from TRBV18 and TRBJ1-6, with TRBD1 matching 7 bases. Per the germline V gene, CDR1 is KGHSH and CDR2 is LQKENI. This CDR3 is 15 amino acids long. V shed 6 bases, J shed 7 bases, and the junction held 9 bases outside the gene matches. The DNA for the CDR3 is TGTGCCAGCTCCCCAGCGACAGGGAACAATTCACCCCTCCACTTT. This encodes CASSPATGNNSPLHF.

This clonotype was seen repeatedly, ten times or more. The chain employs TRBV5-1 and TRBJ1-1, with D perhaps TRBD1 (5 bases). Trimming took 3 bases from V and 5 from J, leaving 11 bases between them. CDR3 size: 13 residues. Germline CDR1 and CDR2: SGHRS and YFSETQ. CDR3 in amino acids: CASSYGAVTEAFF. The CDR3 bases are TGCGCCAGCAGCTACGGGGCGGTGACTGAAGCTTTCTTT. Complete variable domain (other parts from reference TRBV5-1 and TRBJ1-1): KAGVTQTPRYLIKTRGQQVTLSCSPISGHRSVSWYQQTPGQGLQFLFEYFSETQRNKGNFPGRFSGRQFSNSRSEMNVSTLELGDSALYLCASSYGAVTEAFFGQGTRLTVV.

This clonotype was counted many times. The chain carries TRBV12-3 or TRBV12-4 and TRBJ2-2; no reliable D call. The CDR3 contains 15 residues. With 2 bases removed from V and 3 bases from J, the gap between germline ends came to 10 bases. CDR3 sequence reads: CASSLKAGDTGELFF. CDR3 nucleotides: TGTGCCAGCAGTTTAAAGGCAGGAGACACCGGGGAGCTGTTTTTT.

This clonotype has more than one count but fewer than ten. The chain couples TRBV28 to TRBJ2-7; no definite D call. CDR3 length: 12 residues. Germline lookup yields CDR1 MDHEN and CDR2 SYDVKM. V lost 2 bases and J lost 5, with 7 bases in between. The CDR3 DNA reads TGTGCCAGCAGTTTAAGGATCCACGAGCAGTACTTC. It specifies CASSLRIHEQYF.

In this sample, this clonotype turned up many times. CDR3: CASSLWTSGSSFITDTQYF. The CDR3 DNA reads TGCGCCAGCAGCCTCTGGACTAGCGGGAGTAGTTTCATCACAGATACGCAGTATTTT. This chain joins TRBV5-1 and TRBJ2-3; 13 positions match TRBD2. V dropped 4 bases and J dropped 2; count of bases not matched to a gene: 13. Germline V CDR1 and CDR2: SGHRS, YFSETQ. The CDR3 runs 19 residues.

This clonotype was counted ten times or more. The CDR3 loop reads CSVESVKNAEQYF. CDR3 bases: TGCAGCGTTGAATCTGTGAAGAATGCCGAGCAGTACTTC. J is TRBJ2-7 and V is TRBV29-1; D uncertain. Germline values: CDR1 SQVTM, CDR2 ANQGSEA. The V end was cut by 2 bases, the J end by 6 bases, with 14 bases between. This CDR3 has 13 amino acids.

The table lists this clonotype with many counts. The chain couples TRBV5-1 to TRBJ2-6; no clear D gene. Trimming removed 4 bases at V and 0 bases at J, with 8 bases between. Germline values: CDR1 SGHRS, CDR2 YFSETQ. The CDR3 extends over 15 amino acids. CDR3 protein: CASSPPGSGANVLTF. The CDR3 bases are TGCGCCAGCAGCCCGCCAGGCTCTGGGGCCAACGTCCTGACTTTC.

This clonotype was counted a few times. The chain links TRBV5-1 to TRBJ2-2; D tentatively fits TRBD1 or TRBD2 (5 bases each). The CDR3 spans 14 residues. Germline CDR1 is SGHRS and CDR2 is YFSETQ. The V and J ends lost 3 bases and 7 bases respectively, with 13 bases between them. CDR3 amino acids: CASSYNGANGELFF. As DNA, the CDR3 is TGCGCCAGCAGCTATAACGGGGCGAACGGGGAGCTGTTTTTT.

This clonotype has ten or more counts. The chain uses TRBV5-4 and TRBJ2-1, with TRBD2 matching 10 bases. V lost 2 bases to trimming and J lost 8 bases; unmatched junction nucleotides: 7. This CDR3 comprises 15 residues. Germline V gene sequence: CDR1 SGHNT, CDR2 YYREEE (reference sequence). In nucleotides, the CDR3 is TGTGCCAGCAGCTTATCAGCGGGAGGGCTCGATGAGCAGTTCTTC. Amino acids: CASSLSAGGLDEQFF.

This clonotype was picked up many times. CDR3 nucleotide sequence: TGCGCCAGCAGCCCGGGGACTTCGGGAGATACGCAGTATTTT. Translation gives CASSPGTSGDTQYF. This sequence joins TRBV5-1 and TRBJ2-3, with TRBD2 as a possible D gene (6 bases). Germline V lookup: CDR1 SGHRS, CDR2 YFSETQ. This CDR3 region has 14 residues. V was pared by 4 bases and J by 5 bases, with 14 bases between.

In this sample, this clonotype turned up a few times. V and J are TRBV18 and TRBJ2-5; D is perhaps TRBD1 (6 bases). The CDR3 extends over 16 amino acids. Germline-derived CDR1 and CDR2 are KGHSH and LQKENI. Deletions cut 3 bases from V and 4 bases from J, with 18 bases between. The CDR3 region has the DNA TGTGCCAGCTCACCGCGAAGGACAGAGGTGGGAGAGACCCAGTACTTC. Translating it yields CASSPRRTEVGETQYF.

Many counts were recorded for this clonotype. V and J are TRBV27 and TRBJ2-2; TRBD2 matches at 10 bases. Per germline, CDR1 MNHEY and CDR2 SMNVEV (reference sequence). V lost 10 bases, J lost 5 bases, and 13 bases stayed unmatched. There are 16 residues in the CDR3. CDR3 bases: TGTGCCAACCCCTGGCCTAGCGGGAGTTGGACCGGGGAGCTGTTTTTT. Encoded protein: CANPWPSGSWTGELFF.

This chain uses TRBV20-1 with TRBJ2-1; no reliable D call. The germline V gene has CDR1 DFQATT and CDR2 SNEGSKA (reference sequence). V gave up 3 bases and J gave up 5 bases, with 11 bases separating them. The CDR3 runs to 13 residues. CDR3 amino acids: CSASRQVNNEQFF. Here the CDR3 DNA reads TGCAGTGCTAGCCGTCAGGTAAACAATGAGCAGTTCTTC.

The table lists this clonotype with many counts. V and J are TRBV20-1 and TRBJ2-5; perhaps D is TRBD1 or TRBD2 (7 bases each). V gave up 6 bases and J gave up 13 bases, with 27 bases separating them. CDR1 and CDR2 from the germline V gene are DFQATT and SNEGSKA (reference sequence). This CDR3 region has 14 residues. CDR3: CSAEWGGGGLGRYF. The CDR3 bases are TGCAGTGCCGAGTGGGGAGGGGGCGGTCTTGGTCGGTACTTC.

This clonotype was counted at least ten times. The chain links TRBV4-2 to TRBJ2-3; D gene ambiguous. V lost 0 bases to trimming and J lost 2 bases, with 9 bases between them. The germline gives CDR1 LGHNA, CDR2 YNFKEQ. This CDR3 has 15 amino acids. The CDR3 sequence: CASSQEADPTDTQYF. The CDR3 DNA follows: TGTGCCAGCAGCCAAGAGGCAGACCCCACAGATACGCAGTATTTT.

The chain's CDR3 is CASSRRLAGVTQETQYF. As DNA, the CDR3 is TGTGCCAGCAGCCGTCGGTTAGCGGGAGTTACGCAAGAGACCCAGTACTTC. This chain joins TRBV7-2 and TRBJ2-5, with 9 bases identical to TRBD2. The CDR3 is made up of 17 amino acids. V gave up 5 bases and J gave up 2 bases; unmatched junction bases: 12. In germline, CDR1 is SGHTA, CDR2 FQGNSA. Variable domain in full (rest from reference TRBV7-2 and TRBJ2-5): GAGVSQSPSNKVTEKGKDVELRCDPISGHTALYWYRQSLGQGLEFLIYFQGNSAPDKSGLPSDRFSAERTGGSVSTLTIQRTQQEDSAVYLCASSRRLAGVTQETQYFGPGTRLLVL.

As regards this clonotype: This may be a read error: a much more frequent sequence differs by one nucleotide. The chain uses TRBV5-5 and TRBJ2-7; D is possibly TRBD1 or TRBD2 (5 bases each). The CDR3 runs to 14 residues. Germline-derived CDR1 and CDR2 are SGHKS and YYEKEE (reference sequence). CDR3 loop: CAISWDPMTGEQYF. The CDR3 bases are TGTGCCATCAGCTGGGACCCCATGACGGGCGAGCAGTACTTC.

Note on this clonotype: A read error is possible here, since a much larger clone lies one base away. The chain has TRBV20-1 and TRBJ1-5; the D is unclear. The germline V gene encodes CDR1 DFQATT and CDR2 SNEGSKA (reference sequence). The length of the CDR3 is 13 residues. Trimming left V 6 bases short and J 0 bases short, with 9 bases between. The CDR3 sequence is CSAVKGSNQPQHF. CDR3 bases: TGCAGTGCCGTCAAGGGTAGCAATCAGCCCCAGCATTTT.

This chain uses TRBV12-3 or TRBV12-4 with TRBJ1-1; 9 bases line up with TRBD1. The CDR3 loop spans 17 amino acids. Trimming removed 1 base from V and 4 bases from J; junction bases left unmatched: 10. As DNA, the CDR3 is TGTGCCAGCAGTTTAGACAGGGGGCGCGGGAGGGGCACTGAAGCTTTCTTT. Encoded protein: CASSLDRGRGRGTEAFF.

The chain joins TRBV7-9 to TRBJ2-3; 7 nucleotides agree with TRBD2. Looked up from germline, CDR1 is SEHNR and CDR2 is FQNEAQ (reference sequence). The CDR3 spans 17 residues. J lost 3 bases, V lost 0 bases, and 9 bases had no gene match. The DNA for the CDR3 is TGTGCCAGCAGCTTAGCACGTACGCGGGAGTTGACAGATACGCAGTATTTT. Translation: CASSLARTRELTDTQYF.

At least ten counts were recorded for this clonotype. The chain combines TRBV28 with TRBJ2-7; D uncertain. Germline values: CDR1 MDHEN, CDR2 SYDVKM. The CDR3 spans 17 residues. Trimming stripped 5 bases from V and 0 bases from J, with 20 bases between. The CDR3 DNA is TGTGCCAGCAGTCTCCCGCCGGACGTGGCCCTCTCCTACGAGCAGTACTTC. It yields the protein CASSLPPDVALSYEQYF.

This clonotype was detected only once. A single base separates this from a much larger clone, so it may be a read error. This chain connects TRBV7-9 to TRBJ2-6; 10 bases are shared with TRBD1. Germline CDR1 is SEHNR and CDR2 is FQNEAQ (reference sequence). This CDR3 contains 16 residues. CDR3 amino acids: CASSPGTGAGANGLTF. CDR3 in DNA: TGTGCCAGCAGCCCCGGGACAGGGGCTGGGGCCAACGGCCTGACTTTC.